This entry is about one TCR beta chain. CDR1 is SGHVS and CDR2 is FQNEAQ in the germline V gene. V lost 1 base to trimming and J lost 0 bases, with 7 bases between them. The CDR3 consists of 16 residues. The entry originates in a study of blood T cell repertoires in COVID-19. Source study methods: It was from reference gene primer amplification that nucleated cell counts were estimated. Sequencing used immunoSEQ multiplex PCR; TCRdb keeps in-frame clones, though not all of them. V and J calls and clone size are those listed in that table; D and trimming were worked out from the DNA. The sample holds about 220,000 clones; approximately 80% are singletons and the top ten take roughly 5.3%.

The sequenced sample consisted of peripheral blood. The TCR originated in an older woman who had recovered from COVID-19. This chain joins TRBV7-8 and TRBJ1-6, with D unresolved. CDR3: CASSLVGSSYNSPLHF. CDR3 bases: TGTGCCAGCAGCTTAGTTGGGAGCTCCTATAATTCACCCCTCCACTTT.